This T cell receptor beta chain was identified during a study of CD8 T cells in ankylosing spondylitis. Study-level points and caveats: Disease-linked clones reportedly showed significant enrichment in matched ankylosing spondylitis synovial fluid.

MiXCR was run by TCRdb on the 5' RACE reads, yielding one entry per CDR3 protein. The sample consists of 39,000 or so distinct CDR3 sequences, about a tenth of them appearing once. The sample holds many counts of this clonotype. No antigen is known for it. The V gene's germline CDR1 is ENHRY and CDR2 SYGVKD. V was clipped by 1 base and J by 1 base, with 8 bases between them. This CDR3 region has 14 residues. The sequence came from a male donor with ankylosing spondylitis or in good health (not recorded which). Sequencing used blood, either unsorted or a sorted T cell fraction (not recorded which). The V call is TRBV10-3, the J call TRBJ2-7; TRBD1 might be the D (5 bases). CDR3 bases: TGTGCCATCAGTGAGTATTCAGGGTCCTACGAGCAGTACTTC. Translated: CAISEYSGSYEQYF.